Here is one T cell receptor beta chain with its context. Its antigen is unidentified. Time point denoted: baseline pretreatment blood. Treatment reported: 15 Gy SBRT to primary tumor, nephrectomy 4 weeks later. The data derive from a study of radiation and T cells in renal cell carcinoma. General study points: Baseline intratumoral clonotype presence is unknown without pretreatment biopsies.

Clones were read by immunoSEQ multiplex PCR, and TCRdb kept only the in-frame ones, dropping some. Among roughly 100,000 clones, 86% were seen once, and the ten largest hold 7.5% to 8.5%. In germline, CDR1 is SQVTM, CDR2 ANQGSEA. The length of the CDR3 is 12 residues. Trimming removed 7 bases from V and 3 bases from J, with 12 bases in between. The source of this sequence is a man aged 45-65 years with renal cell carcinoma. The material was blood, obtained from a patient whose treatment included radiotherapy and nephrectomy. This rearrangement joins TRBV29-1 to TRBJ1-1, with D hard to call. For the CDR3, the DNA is TGCAGCGATGGGGAAAGGGACACTGAAGCTTTCTTT. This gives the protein CSDGERDTEAFF. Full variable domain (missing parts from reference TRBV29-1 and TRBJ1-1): SAVISQKPSRDICQRGTSLTIQCQVDSQVTMMFWYRQQPGQSLTLIATANQGSEATYESGFVIDKFPISRPNLTFSTLTVSNMSPEDSSIYLCSDGERDTEAFFGQGTRLTVV.